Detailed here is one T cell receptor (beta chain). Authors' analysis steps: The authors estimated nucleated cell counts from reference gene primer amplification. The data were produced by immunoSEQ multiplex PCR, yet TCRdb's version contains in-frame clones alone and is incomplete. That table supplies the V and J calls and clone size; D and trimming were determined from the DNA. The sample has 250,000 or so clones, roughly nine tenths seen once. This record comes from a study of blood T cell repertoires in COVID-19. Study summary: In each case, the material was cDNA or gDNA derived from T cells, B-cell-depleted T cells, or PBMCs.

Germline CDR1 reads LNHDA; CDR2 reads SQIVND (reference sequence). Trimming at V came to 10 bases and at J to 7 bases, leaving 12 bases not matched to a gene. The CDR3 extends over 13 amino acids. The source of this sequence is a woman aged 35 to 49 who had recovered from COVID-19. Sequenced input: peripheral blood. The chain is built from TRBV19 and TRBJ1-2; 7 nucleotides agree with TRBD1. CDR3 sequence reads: CAISGTDVSGYTF. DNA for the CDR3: TGTGCCATCTCCGGGACAGACGTTTCTGGCTACACCTTC. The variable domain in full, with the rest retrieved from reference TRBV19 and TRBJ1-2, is DGGITQSPKYLFRKEGQNVTLSCEQNLNHDAMYWYRQDPGQGLRLIYYSQIVNDFQKGDIAEGYSVSREKKESFPLTVTSAQKNPTAFYLCAISGTDVSGYTFGSGTRLTVV.